This T cell receptor beta chain was obtained from a study of blood T cell repertoires in COVID-19. V lost 6 bases and J lost 9, with 9 bases in between. The CDR3 sequence is 10 residues long. Germline V gives CDR1 DFQATT, CDR2 SNEGSKA (reference sequence). Profiled with immunoSEQ multiplex PCR; TCRdb holds only in-frame clones, not every one. The sample consists of 250,000 or so clones, roughly 90% of them appearing once. The gene calls are TRBV20-1 and TRBJ2-1, with D possibly TRBD2 on 5 matching bases. The source is a woman aged 55 to 70 with COVID-19, enrolled during active disease. Input material: peripheral blood. CDR3 loop: CSASRGEQFF. The CDR3 nucleotides are TGCAGTGCCAGCCGGGGTGAGCAGTTCTTC.